In this sample, the clone carrying this TCR beta chain turned up many times. Antigen unknown. The data originate from a study of T cells after yellow fever vaccination. Study-wide results and caveats: Although most clonotypes did not, a small share appeared in both CD4 and CD8 compartments. Primary-vaccination clones mostly resurfaced post-booster (96% CD4, just under 90% CD8). Although the secondary response was weaker, it peaked faster, at day 5 versus 15.

TCRdb independently ran MiXCR on the 5' RACE reads; one entry per CDR3 protein. Of under 350,000 distinct CDR3 sequences in the sample, approximately 4% were seen once. This specimen consisted of PBMCs, obtained 5 days after the yellow fever booster vaccination. The TCR was taken from a man aged 18 to 30 who received the YFV17D yellow fever vaccine.

CDR3 residues: CASTRTSGGYTQYF. The CDR3 DNA reads TGTGCCAGCACCAGGACTAGCGGGGGTTATACGCAGTATTTT. V usage is TRBV7-2 and J usage is TRBJ2-3; 13 bases agree with TRBD2. Germline CDR1 reads SGHTA; CDR2 reads FQGNSA. The trim removed 7 bases at V and 7 bases at J, leaving 5 bases unmatched. The length of the CDR3 is 14 residues.